Listed below are T cell receptor beta chains from one sample, sequenced in a study of a mutant IDH1 vaccine in newly diagnosed glioma. TCRdb's copy holds only in-frame clones and misses some; the assay was immunoSEQ multiplex PCR. The table shows approximately 70,000 clones, with about four fifths occurring only once. The starting material was PBMCs, obtained from a glioma patient treated with radiotherapy, temozolomide or both. Every receptor here comes from a man aged 45 to 65 with glioma. Each CDR3 is given without its conserved first and last residue. A D gene is named only where the DNA matches it firmly.

j_gene | d_gene | v_gene | CDR3aa
TRBJ2-5 | . | TRBV5-6 | ASRYDRQETQY
TRBJ2-5 | . | TRBV5-4 | ASSPQGSVGETQY
TRBJ1-2 | TRBD1 | TRBV5-8 | ASSLDRKGGYT
TRBJ1-3 | . | TRBV9 | ASSVGEGNTIY
TRBJ2-6 | . | TRBV7-9 | ASSLLSGWVAGANVLT
TRBJ2-7 | . | TRBV15 | ATSSPSTGEIYEQY
TRBJ2-5 | TRBD1 | TRBV4-1 | ASSPLGQGRETQY
TRBJ2-5 | TRBD2 | TRBV28 | ASSPGGTAQETQY
TRBJ1-1 | . | TRBV28 | ASSDVPTDTEAF
TRBJ1-4 | . | TRBV18 | ASSPAGGTNEKLF
TRBJ2-5 | . | TRBV18 | ASSPGSARETQY
TRBJ2-1 | TRBD1 | TRBV19 | ASSKDRDGYNEQF
TRBJ1-2 | TRBD1 | TRBV6-5 | ATRDRAFYGYT
TRBJ2-1 | . | TRBV10-3 | AISESLSSSYNEQF
TRBJ1-1 | TRBD1 | TRBV28 | ASRTRDRGSTEAF
TRBJ1-1 | . | TRBV10-1 | ASSDGGAREAF
TRBJ2-5 | TRBD1 | TRBV6-6 | ASRTRQGKETQY
TRBJ1-5 | . | TRBV5-5 | ASSSDSGYQPQH
TRBJ2-4 | . | TRBV27 | ASSPRWTDPAKNIQY
TRBJ1-6 | TRBD1 | TRBV2 | ASSGTGSVTYDSPLH
TRBJ1-5 | TRBD1 | TRBV6-1 | ASHLLTGGRQPQH
TRBJ2-7 | . | TRBV27 | ASGPPAYEQY
TRBJ1-1 | TRBD1 | TRBV5-1 | ASSGGDRGFMNTEAF
TRBJ2-2 | . | TRBV6-1 | ASSPRTGPKELF
TRBJ1-1 | . | TRBV28 | ASRLQNLNTEAF
TRBJ2-7 | . | TRBV30 | AWRVAGADGEQY
TRBJ1-6 | . | TRBV5-4 | ASSSSLNSPLH
TRBJ2-7 | . | TRBV4-2 | ASSLEVSVYEQY
TRBJ2-7 | TRBD2 | TRBV5-4 | ASSPGGTSSYEQY
TRBJ1-5 | . | TRBV10-2 | ASSLPDQPQH
TRBJ1-5 | . | TRBV9 | ASSVDGGESNQPQH
TRBJ2-2 | . | TRBV4-3 | ASSQDYSQGRDTGELF
TRBJ2-7 | . | TRBV14 | ASSLLKGQTSYEQY
TRBJ2-5 | . | TRBV7-9 | ASSPLGQETQY
TRBJ2-1 | TRBD2 | TRBV29-1 | SVDGSGGAANEQF
TRBJ1-5 | . | TRBV19 | ASTIDSNQPQH
TRBJ1-2 | TRBD1 | TRBV7-2 | ASSLGQGEGGYT
TRBJ2-7 | . | TRBV7-2 | ASSEQGSYEQY
TRBJ1-5 | . | TRBV30 | AWSVHEWEPQH